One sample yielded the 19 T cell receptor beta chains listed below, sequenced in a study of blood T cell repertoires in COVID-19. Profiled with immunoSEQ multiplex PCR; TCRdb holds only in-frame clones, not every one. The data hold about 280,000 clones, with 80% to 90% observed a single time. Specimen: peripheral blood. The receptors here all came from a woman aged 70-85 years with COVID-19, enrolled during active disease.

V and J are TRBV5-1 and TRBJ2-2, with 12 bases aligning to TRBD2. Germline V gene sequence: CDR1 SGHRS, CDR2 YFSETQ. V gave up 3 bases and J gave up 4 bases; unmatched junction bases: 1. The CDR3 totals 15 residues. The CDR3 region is CASSWGLAGTGELFF. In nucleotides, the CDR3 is TGCGCCAGCAGCTGGGGACTAGCGGGCACCGGGGAGCTGTTTTTT.

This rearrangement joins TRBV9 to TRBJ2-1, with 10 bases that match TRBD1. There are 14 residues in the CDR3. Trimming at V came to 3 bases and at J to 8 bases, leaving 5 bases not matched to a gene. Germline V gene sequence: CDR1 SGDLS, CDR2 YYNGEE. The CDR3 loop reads CASSALTGGHEQFF. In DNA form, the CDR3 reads TGTGCCAGCAGCGCACTGACAGGGGGCCATGAGCAGTTCTTC.

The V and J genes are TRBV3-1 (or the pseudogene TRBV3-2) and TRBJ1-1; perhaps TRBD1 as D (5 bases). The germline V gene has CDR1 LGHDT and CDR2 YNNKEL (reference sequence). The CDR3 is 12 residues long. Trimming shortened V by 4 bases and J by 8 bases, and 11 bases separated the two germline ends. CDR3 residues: CASSLDRREAFF. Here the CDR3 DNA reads TGTGCCAGCAGCCTCGACAGACGAGAAGCTTTCTTT.

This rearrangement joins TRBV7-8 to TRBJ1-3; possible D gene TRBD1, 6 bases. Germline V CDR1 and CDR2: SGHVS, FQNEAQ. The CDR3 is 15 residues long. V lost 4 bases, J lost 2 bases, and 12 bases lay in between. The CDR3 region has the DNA TGTGCCAGCAGCTCCCGGACAGAGGCTGGAAACACCATATATTTT. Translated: CASSSRTEAGNTIYF.

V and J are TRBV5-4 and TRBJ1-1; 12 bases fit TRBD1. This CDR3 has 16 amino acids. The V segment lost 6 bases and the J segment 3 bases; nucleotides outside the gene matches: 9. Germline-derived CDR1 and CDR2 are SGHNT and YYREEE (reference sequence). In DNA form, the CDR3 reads TGTGCCAGCACCCGTCCGGGACAGGGGGCAGACACTGAAGCTTTCTTT. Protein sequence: CASTRPGQGADTEAFF.

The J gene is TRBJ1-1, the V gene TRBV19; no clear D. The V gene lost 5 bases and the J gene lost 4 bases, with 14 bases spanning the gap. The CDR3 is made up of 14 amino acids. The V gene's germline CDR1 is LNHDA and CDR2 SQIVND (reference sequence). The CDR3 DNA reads TGTGCCAGTAGTCCAACCCTCGGTAGCACTGAAGCTTTCTTT. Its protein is CASSPTLGSTEAFF.

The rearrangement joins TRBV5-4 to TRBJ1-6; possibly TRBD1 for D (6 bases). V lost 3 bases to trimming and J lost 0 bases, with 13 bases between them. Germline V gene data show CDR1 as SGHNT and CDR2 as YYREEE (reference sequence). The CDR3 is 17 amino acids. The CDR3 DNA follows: TGTGCCAGCAGCTCGGGAGGGGGGACCTCCTATAATTCACCCCTCCACTTT. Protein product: CASSSGGGTSYNSPLHF.

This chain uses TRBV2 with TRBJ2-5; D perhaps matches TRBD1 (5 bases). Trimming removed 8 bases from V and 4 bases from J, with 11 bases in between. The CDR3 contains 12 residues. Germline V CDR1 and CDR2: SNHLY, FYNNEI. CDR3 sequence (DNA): TGTGCCAGCTCCCAAGGGGTAGAGACCCAGTACTTC. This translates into CASSQGVETQYF.

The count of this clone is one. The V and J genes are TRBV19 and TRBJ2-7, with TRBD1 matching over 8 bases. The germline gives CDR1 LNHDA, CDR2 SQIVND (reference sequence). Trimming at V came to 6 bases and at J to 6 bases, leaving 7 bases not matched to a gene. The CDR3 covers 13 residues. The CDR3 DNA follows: TGTGCCAGTAGCTCCGACAGGGGCGTCGAGCAGTACTTC. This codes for CASSSDRGVEQYF.

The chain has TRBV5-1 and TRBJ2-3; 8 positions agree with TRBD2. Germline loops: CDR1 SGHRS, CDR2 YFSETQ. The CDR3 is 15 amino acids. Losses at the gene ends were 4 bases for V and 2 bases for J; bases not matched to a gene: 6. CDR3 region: CASSLAAGVTDTQYF. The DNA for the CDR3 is TGCGCCAGCAGCCTCGCAGCGGGGGTCACAGATACGCAGTATTTT.

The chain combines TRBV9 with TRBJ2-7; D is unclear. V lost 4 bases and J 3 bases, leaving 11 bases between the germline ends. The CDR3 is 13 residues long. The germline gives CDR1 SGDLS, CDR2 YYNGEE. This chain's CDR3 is CASSTSSGYEQYF. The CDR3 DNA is TGTGCCAGCAGCACCAGTTCGGGCTACGAGCAGTACTTC.

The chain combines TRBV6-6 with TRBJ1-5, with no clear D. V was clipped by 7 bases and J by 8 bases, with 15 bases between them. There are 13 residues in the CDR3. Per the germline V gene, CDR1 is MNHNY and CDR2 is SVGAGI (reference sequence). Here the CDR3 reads CASKSPLREPQHF. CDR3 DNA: TGTGCCAGCAAGTCCCCACTACGGGAGCCCCAGCATTTT.

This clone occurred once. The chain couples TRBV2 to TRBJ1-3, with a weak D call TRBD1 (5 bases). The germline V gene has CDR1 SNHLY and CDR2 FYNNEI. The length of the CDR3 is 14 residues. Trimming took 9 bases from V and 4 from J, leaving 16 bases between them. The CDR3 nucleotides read TGTGCCAGTCCAGGCCCAGGGTCAGGAAACACCATATATTTT. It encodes CASPGPGSGNTIYF.

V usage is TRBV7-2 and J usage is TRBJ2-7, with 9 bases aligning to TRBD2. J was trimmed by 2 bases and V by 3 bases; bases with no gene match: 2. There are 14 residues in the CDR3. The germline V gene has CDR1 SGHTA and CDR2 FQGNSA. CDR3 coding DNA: TGTGCCAGCAGCTTCGGCGGGGGGGCCTACGAGCAGTACTTC. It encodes CASSFGGGAYEQYF.

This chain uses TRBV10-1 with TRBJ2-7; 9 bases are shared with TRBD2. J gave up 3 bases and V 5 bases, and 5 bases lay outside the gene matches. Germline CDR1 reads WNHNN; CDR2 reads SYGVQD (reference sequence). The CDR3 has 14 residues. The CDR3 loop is CASSPSGENYEQYF. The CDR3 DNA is TGCGCCAGCAGTCCTAGCGGGGAGAACTACGAGCAGTACTTC.

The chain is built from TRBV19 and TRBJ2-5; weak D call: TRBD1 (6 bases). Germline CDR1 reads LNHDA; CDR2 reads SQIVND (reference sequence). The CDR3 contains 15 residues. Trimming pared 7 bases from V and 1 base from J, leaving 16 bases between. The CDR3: CASTPGQRIQETQYF. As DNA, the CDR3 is TGTGCCAGTACTCCTGGACAGCGTATCCAAGAGACCCAGTACTTC.

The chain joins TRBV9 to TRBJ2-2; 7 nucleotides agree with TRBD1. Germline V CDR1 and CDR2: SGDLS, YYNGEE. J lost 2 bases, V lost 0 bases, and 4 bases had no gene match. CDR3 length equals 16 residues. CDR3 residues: CASSVGGQANTGELFF. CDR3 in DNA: TGTGCCAGCAGCGTAGGAGGACAGGCTAACACCGGGGAGCTGTTTTTT.

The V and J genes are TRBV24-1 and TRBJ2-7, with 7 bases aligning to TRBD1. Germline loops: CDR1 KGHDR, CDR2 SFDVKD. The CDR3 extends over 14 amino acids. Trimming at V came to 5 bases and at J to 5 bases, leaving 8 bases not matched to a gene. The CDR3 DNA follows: TGTGCCACCAGTGGACCTACAGGGGAACACGAGCAGTACTTC. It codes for CATSGPTGEHEQYF.

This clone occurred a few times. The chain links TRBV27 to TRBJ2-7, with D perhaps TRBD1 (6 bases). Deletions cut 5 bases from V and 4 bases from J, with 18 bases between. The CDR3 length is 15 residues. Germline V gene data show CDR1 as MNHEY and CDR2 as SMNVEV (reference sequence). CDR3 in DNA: TGTGCCAGCAGTCGGGTTAGGGACATGGTATACGAGCAGTACTTC. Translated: CASSRVRDMVYEQYF.